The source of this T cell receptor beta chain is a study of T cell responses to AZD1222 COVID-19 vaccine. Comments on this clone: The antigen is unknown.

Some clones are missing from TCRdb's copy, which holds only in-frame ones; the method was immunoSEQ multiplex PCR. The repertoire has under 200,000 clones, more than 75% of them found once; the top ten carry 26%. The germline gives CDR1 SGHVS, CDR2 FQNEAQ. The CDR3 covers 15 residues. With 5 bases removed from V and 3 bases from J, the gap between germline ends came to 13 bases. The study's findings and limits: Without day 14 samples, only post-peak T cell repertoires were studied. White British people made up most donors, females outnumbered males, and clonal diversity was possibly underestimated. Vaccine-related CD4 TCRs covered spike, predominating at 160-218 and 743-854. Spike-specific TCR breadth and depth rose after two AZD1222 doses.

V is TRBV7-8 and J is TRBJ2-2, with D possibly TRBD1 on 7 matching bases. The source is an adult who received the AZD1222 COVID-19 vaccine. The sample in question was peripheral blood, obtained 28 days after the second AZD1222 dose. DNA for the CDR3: TGTGCCAGCAGCCCCCAGGGGGGAGACACCGGGGAGCTGTTTTTT. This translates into CASSPQGGDTGELFF.